These T cell receptor beta chains were read from a single sample in a study of spatial heterogeneity in lung cancer. A single record per CDR3 protein comes from TCRdb applying MiXCR to the 5' RACE reads. The data contain about 43,000 distinct CDR3 sequences, 22% of them singletons. The source was PBMCs, collected at follow-up. The receptors were sampled from a female donor with early-stage non-small cell lung cancer. CDR3s include the opening cysteine and the closing phenylalanine or tryptophan. A D gene is named only where the DNA matches it firmly. The size of a clone is reported for some rows only, either as once, few or many, or as a class for expanded clones.

TRBJ2-5 TRBV6-6 . many TGTGCCGGGGGACGGGAAGTACAAGAGACCCAGTACTTC CAGGREVQETQYF
TRBJ1-1 TRBV29-1 . many TGCAGCGTTGGGACAACCGAAGCTTTCTTT CSVGTTEAFF
TRBJ1-2 TRBV4-1 . few TGCGCCAGCAGCCAAGTGCTAGGGGCAGTTGATGGCTACACCTTC CASSQVLGAVDGYTF
TRBJ1-4 TRBV12-3/TRBV12-4 TRBD1 many TGTGCCAGCAGCGGACAGGGAGAAAAACTGTTTTTT CASSGQGEKLFF
TRBJ2-2 TRBV11-3 TRBD2 few TGTGCCAGCGCCAGCGGGGCTATGAACACCGGGGAGCTGTTTTTT CASASGAMNTGELFF
TRBJ1-2 TRBV6-5 . many TGTGCCAGCAGAGCCCCAGGGCGGGATGGCTACACCTTC CASRAPGRDGYTF
TRBJ2-2 TRBV4-1 . many TGCGCCAGCAGCCAAGGTCTTAGCGTGGGGGAGCTGTTTTTT CASSQGLSVGELFF
TRBJ2-1 TRBV9 TRBD2 few TGTGCCAGCAGCGCCGCAATTCCAGCGGGGGGGCGAAATGAGCAGTTCTTC CASSAAIPAGGRNEQFF
TRBJ1-5 TRBV20-1 TRBD1 . TGCAGTGCCAGTGGGGACAGGGCCTCTCAGCCCCAGCATTTT CSASGDRASQPQHF
TRBJ2-3 TRBV29-1 TRBD1 . TGCAGCGTTGGGGACGGGACAGGGGGCTCCACAGATACGCAGTATTTT CSVGDGTGGSTDTQYF
TRBJ1-6 TRBV20-1 TRBD1 . TGCAGTGCTGCGGGACAGGGGATTAATTCACCCCTCCACTTT CSAAGQGINSPLHF
TRBJ2-1 TRBV20-1 TRBD2 many TGCAGTGCTAGTTTTGCGGGAGGGAGGAATGAGCAGTTCTTC CSASFAGGRNEQFF
TRBJ2-6 TRBV10-3 . . TGTGCCATCCCAACCAGGGGAGCAGGGTTTATTCCTGGGGCCAACGTCCTGACTTTC CAIPTRGAGFIPGANVLTF
TRBJ1-2 TRBV19 . many TGTGCCAGTAGGACGATCTATGGCTACACCTTC CASRTIYGYTF
TRBJ1-2 TRBV4-2 TRBD1 few TGTGCCAGCAGCCAGGAGGGGGCGCATAAGGATGGCTACACCTTC CASSQEGAHKDGYTF
TRBJ2-1 TRBV7-9 TRBD1 . TGTGCCAGCAGCCCCTGGACAGGGAGAGTAAATGAGCAGTTCTTC CASSPWTGRVNEQFF
TRBJ2-2 TRBV7-7 . . TGTGCTAGCAGACCCACAGCGAACACCGGGGAGCTGTTTTTT CASRPTANTGELFF
TRBJ2-1 TRBV29-1 TRBD2 . TGCAGCGTAGCGGGGGGCCTCGACCATGAGCAGTTCTTC CSVAGGLDHEQFF
TRBJ2-1 TRBV20-1 . . TGCAGTGCCGTATCTACCGTCGAGCAGTTCTTC CSAVSTVEQFF
TRBJ1-2 TRBV6-5 . . TGTGCCAGCACCCTAACTCCAGGGGTAGGTGGCTACACCTTC CASTLTPGVGGYTF
TRBJ2-1 TRBV4-1 . . TGCGCCAGCAGCCACCCGGACCCGTACAATGAGCAGTTCTTC CASSHPDPYNEQFF
TRBJ1-4 TRBV20-1 . . TGCAGTGCTAGGGTCGATGAAAAACTGTTTTTT CSARVDEKLFF
TRBJ2-2 TRBV5-1 . once TGCGCCAGCAGCTTGAGGCCGAACACCGGGGAGCTGTTTTTT CASSLRPNTGELFF
TRBJ2-1 TRBV2 . . TGTGCCAGTGGACAGTACAATGAGCAGTTCTTC CASGQYNEQFF
TRBJ2-1 TRBV24-1 TRBD1 . TGTGCCACCAGTGATTCGGGACAGGGGTTGTACAATGAGCAGTTCTTC CATSDSGQGLYNEQFF
TRBJ2-1 TRBV19 . . TGTGCCAGTAGTATAGGTACAGGCGGGAATGAGCAGTTCTTC CASSIGTGGNEQFF
TRBJ1-1 TRBV5-6 . many TGTGCCAGCAGCTACGACAGAGAAACTGAAGCTTTCTTT CASSYDRETEAFF
TRBJ1-4 TRBV19 . . TGTGCCAGTAGGCGGGACGGAAATGAAAAACTGTTTTTT CASRRDGNEKLFF
TRBJ2-7 TRBV7-2 TRBD2 few TGTGCCAGCACCTTTCCGGGAGGGCCGAAAGAGCAGTACTTC CASTFPGGPKEQYF
TRBJ1-6 TRBV5-4 TRBD1 few TGTGCCAGCAGCGACGGGGACAGATATTATAATTCACCCCTCCACTTT CASSDGDRYYNSPLHF
TRBJ2-3 TRBV11-2 . many TGTGCCAGCAGCTTAGCCCTGGTTTCAGATACGCAGTATTTT CASSLALVSDTQYF
TRBJ1-5 TRBV4-2 . few TGTGCCAGCAGTCCGATGCAGGGAACCGATCAGCCCCAGCATTTT CASSPMQGTDQPQHF
TRBJ2-1 TRBV6-1 TRBD2 few TGTGCCAGCAGATCCACTAGCGGGAGTTTCAATGAGCAGTTCTTC CASRSTSGSFNEQFF
TRBJ2-3 TRBV7-3 . few TGTGCCAGCAGCCCTCAGAGGGCCACAGATACGCAGTATTTT CASSPQRATDTQYF
TRBJ2-1 TRBV7-7 TRBD2 . TGTGCTAGCAGCTTAGGGGAGGGGTACAATGAGCAGTTCTTC CASSLGEGYNEQFF
TRBJ2-7 TRBV5-1 . . TGCGCCAGCAGCTTGGAGGACAGCTGGGAGCAGTACTTC CASSLEDSWEQYF
TRBJ1-6 TRBV7-8 . many TGTGCCAGCAGCTGGAGCAGACTCTATAATTCACCCCTCCACTTT CASSWSRLYNSPLHF
TRBJ1-5 TRBV7-9 . many TGTGCCAGCGTCGCAGGGAACGAGGGTCAGCCCCAGCATTTT CASVAGNEGQPQHF
TRBJ2-1 TRBV11-2 . . TGTGCCAGCAGTCTTGGGACACACTACAATGAGCAGTTCTTC CASSLGTHYNEQFF
TRBJ1-2 TRBV4-1 . few TGCGCCAGCAGCCCCGGACAGATTTTCTATGGCTACACCTTC CASSPGQIFYGYTF
TRBJ2-2 TRBV11-2 TRBD1 . TGTGCCAGCAGCGTACATCGACCGGGACAGGGGACCCGCAACACCGGGGAGCTGTTTTTT CASSVHRPGQGTRNTGELFF
TRBJ1-5 TRBV7-2 . few TGTGCCAGCAGCTTAATGGGTCAGCCCCAGCATTTT CASSLMGQPQHF
TRBJ2-1 TRBV5-1 TRBD2 . TGCGCCAGCAGCCTTGGGACTAGCGGCTTCAATGAGCAGTTCTTC CASSLGTSGFNEQFF
TRBJ1-3 TRBV5-1 . many TGCGCCAGCAAGGTAGCAGGTGCCTCTGGAAACACCATATATTTT CASKVAGASGNTIYF
TRBJ2-5 TRBV7-8 . many TGTGCCAGCAGTACGGAGACCCAGTACTTC CASSTETQYF
TRBJ2-3 TRBV20-1 TRBD2 few TGCAGTGCTAGAGATCCTAGCGGGGGGGCAGCAGATACGCAGTATTTT CSARDPSGGAADTQYF